This T cell receptor (beta chain) was sequenced for a study of T cell repertoires in ileal Crohn's disease. Study background: About half of patients got postoperative therapy: about ten thiopurines, some 19 anti-TNF. Each sample's TCRB immunosequencing used roughly 500 nanograms of biopsy DNA.

Repertoires were generated with immunoSEQ multiplex PCR, while TCRdb's copy carries only in-frame clones and drops some. The sample holds around 11,000 clones; around 86% are singletons and the top ten take 8% to 10%. Time point denoted: inflamed ileum from the surgical specimen. As regards this clone: Its matching antigen is unknown.

General study points: Every patient over 26.8% clonality showed endoscopic recurrence. Compared with non-smokers, active smokers at surgery showed more clonal expansions.

Per the germline V gene, CDR1 is DFQATT and CDR2 is SNEGSKA (reference sequence). CDR3 length: 11 amino acids. The material sequenced was ileal tissue. V gene TRBV20-1 combines with J gene TRBJ2-5, with 7 bases matching TRBD2. The origin of this receptor is an adult with Crohn's disease. For the CDR3, the DNA is TGCAGCGGGAGGTACCAAGAGACCCAGTACTTC. Its protein is CSGRYQETQYF.